The clone carrying this T cell receptor (beta chain) was seen many times. The target antigen is unknown. Unique molecular identifiers were used to barcode this TCRbeta library. Via MiXCR, TCRdb re-called the PCR reads, giving one row per CDR3 protein. The data hold hundreds of thousands of distinct CDR3 sequences, with approximately 11% observed a single time. These data are taken from a study of T-cell reconstitution after alpha-beta-depleted transplantation in children. Study-level findings and limits: Reportedly, roughly two months post-transplant, alpha-beta T cells arose from several hundred expanded graft clones. Newly produced T cells mostly provided counts and TCRbeta diversity after one year, as hyperexpanded clones declined.

The V and J ends lost 2 bases and 3 bases, in that order; junction bases with no gene match: 5. The CDR3 is 16 residues long. Germline CDR1 and CDR2: MDHEN and SYDVKM. The source of this sequence is a child less than two years old with acute myeloid leukemia, due to receive a stem cell transplant. The source was PBMCs, collected before TCRalphabeta/CD19-depleted stem cell transplant. This rearrangement joins TRBV28 to TRBJ2-1, with 9 bases aligning to TRBD1. The CDR3: CASSLPGQGLYNEQFF. For the CDR3, the DNA is TGTGCCAGCAGTTTACCGGGACAGGGCCTCTACAATGAGCAGTTCTTC.